This is a list of T cell receptor beta chains from one sample in a study of shared clonotypes between healthy human individuals. Assay used: immunoSEQ multiplex PCR; TCRdb lists only in-frame clones, some missing. The data hold more than 500,000 clones, with 85% to 95% observed a single time. The sequenced material came from naive CD8+ T cells sorted from blood. Source of these receptors: a woman in her twenties or thirties in good health. CDR3s include the opening cysteine and the closing phenylalanine or tryptophan. A D gene is named only where the DNA matches it firmly. Part of the rows lack a size; the others show once, few, many or a class for expanded clones.

DNA: TGCAGCGTTGAAGGACTGGCGTCCGAGCAGTACTTC; CDR3: CSVEGLASEQYF; size: NA; J: TRBJ2-7; D: NA; V: TRBV29-1
DNA: TGTGCCAGCAGTCAGACTAGCGGTTCCTACGAGCAGTACTTC; CDR3: CASSQTSGSYEQYF; size: once; J: TRBJ2-7; D: TRBD2; V: TRBV27
DNA: TGTGCCAGCGGTCCCCCAGCGACGGATATTATGTCTAGCACAGATACGCAGTATTTT; CDR3: CASGPPATDIMSSTDTQYF; size: NA; J: TRBJ2-3; D: NA; V: TRBV28
DNA: TGCGCCAGCAGTGAGCCGGGACAGGGGGTTAACAATGAGCAGTTCTTC; CDR3: CASSEPGQGVNNEQFF; size: NA; J: TRBJ2-1; D: TRBD1; V: TRBV10-2
DNA: TGTGCCAGCAGTGAAGCCAGACAGGGCCCCTTCCACGAGCAGTACTTC; CDR3: CASSEARQGPFHEQYF; size: NA; J: TRBJ2-7; D: TRBD1; V: TRBV2
DNA: TGTGCCAGCAGTTTATACCCCCGGGACAGGGTAACCTACGAGCAGTACTTC; CDR3: CASSLYPRDRVTYEQYF; size: NA; J: TRBJ2-7; D: TRBD1; V: TRBV28
DNA: TGTGCCAGCAGTTTATCGCAGCCCACTAGCCACGAGCAGTACTTC; CDR3: CASSLSQPTSHEQYF; size: NA; J: TRBJ2-7; D: NA; V: TRBV27
DNA: TGTGCCAGCAGCTGGACAGGGGGCACCGGGGAGCTGTTTTTT; CDR3: CASSWTGGTGELFF; size: NA; J: TRBJ2-2; D: TRBD1; V: TRBV28
DNA: TGTGCCAGCAGTATTCGGGGACGTAATGAGCAGTTCTTC; CDR3: CASSIRGRNEQFF; size: NA; J: TRBJ2-1; D: NA; V: TRBV27
DNA: TGTGCCAGTAGTCGAAGACTAGCGCGAGGGAACACCGGGGAGCTGTTTTTT; CDR3: CASSRRLARGNTGELFF; size: NA; J: TRBJ2-2; D: TRBD2; V: TRBV19
DNA: TGTGCCAGCAGTGAAACTAGCGCCTACGAGCAGTACTTC; CDR3: CASSETSAYEQYF; size: NA; J: TRBJ2-7; D: TRBD2; V: TRBV6-1
DNA: TGCGCCAGCAGCCAAGATCAGGTGACTAGCGGGATAACCTACAATGAGCAGTTCTTC; CDR3: CASSQDQVTSGITYNEQFF; size: NA; J: TRBJ2-1; D: TRBD2; V: TRBV4-1
DNA: TGTGCCAGCAGTGAAGAGGGGCGGGGTTCCTACAATGAGCAGTTCTTC; CDR3: CASSEEGRGSYNEQFF; size: NA; J: TRBJ2-1; D: NA; V: TRBV6-4
DNA: TGTGCCAGCAGTGAGGGCACTGAAGCTTTCTTT; CDR3: CASSEGTEAFF; size: few; J: TRBJ1-1; D: NA; V: TRBV2
DNA: TGTGCCAGCAGCCGGGTGGGGCTAGCGGGAGTGAATGAGCAGTTCTTC; CDR3: CASSRVGLAGVNEQFF; size: once; J: TRBJ2-1; D: TRBD2; V: TRBV9
DNA: TGTGCCAGCAGTTTAATCGGCATGAACACTGAAGCTTTCTTT; CDR3: CASSLIGMNTEAFF; size: NA; J: TRBJ1-1; D: NA; V: TRBV28
DNA: TGTGCCAGCAGTTTCTCTAGCGGGAATGAGCAGTTCTTC; CDR3: CASSFSSGNEQFF; size: NA; J: TRBJ2-1; D: TRBD2; V: TRBV27
DNA: TGTGCCAGCAGCCTAGGGGTAGCCCGAGGTGGAGAGACCCAGTACTTC; CDR3: CASSLGVARGGETQYF; size: NA; J: TRBJ2-5; D: NA; V: TRBV9
DNA: TGCAGCGCCGGCCGGGGTAACGAGCAGTACTTC; CDR3: CSAGRGNEQYF; size: NA; J: TRBJ2-7; D: NA; V: TRBV29-1
DNA: TGCAGCGTTGCAGGGGGGTACGAGCAGTACTTC; CDR3: CSVAGGYEQYF; size: NA; J: TRBJ2-7; D: NA; V: TRBV29-1
DNA: TGTGCCAGCAGTTTGGGGACAGGGGAGCGAGGGGAGCTGTTTTTT; CDR3: CASSLGTGERGELFF; size: NA; J: TRBJ2-2; D: TRBD1; V: TRBV28
DNA: TGTGCCAGCAGTTCCCGGACTCGACAAGAGACCCAGTACTTC; CDR3: CASSSRTRQETQYF; size: NA; J: TRBJ2-5; D: NA; V: TRBV28
DNA: TGTGCCAGCAGTTACTCCCGCAGGGAGCGCGGAGAGACCCAGTACTTC; CDR3: CASSYSRRERGETQYF; size: NA; J: TRBJ2-5; D: NA; V: TRBV6-5
DNA: TGTGCCAGCAGTTGGGACAGCGATGGCTACACCTTC; CDR3: CASSWDSDGYTF; size: NA; J: TRBJ1-2; D: TRBD1; V: TRBV28
DNA: TGTGCCAGCAGTTACTCGCCTAGCGGGAGTCCTGGGGAGCTGTTTTTT; CDR3: CASSYSPSGSPGELFF; size: once; J: TRBJ2-2; D: TRBD2; V: TRBV6-6
DNA: TGTGCCAGCAGCAAAGACCAGGATACGAACACCGGGGAGCTGTTTTTT; CDR3: CASSKDQDTNTGELFF; size: NA; J: TRBJ2-2; D: NA; V: TRBV21-1